This TCR beta chain was observed in a study of lymphopenia after photon versus proton radiotherapy. Study-wide findings and caveats: Under photons, naive T cells and diversity fell while effector/memory populations rose. Post-nadir diversity loss with photons came from oligoclonal expansion, particularly CD8+ Temra cells. Only patients who died were analyzed for survival; proton advantage is unproven.

For this clone: Its antigen is not identified.

Germline CDR1 reads SGHRS; CDR2 reads YFSETQ. J lost 6 bases, V lost 4 bases, and 3 bases had no gene match. The CDR3 is made up of 13 amino acids. Data came from immunoSEQ multiplex PCR; TCRdb stores just in-frame clones and leaves some out. The sample yields over 55,000 clones, about 90% seen once. The chain uses TRBV5-1 and TRBJ1-2, with 10 bases aligning to TRBD1. The receptor comes from a man older than 75 with esophageal cancer. This specimen was peripheral blood, taken from a patient treated with proton-based radiotherapy. CDR3 residues: CASSVTGGDGYTF. CDR3 in DNA: TGCGCCAGCAGCGTGACAGGGGGCGATGGCTACACCTTC. The whole variable domain, remainder taken from reference TRBV5-1 and TRBJ1-2, is KAGVTQTPRYLIKTRGQQVTLSCSPISGHRSVSWYQQTPGQGLQFLFEYFSETQRNKGNFPGRFSGRQFSNSRSEMNVSTLELGDSALYLCASSVTGGDGYTFGSGTRLTVV.